This T cell receptor beta chain is drawn from a study of blood T cell repertoires in COVID-19. Original processing notes: How many nucleated cells were present was estimated from reference gene primer amplification. Only in-frame clones appear in the TCRdb table, and some are missing; sequencing was by immunoSEQ multiplex PCR. Clonal size and the V and J genes are those of that table, whereas D and trimming came from the DNA. This table holds 55,000 to 80,000 clones, 83% found once. The sequence was obtained from a human donor in a cohort sampled during active COVID-19. The material sequenced was peripheral blood.

The CDR3 loop is CASSKGRGLMNTEAFF. The CDR3 coding sequence is TGTGCCAGCAGCAAAGGCAGGGGGCTAATGAACACTGAAGCTTTCTTT. V and J are TRBV21-1 and TRBJ1-1; the table's TRBD1 call for D was not verified on the DNA. TRBV21-1 is reported as a pseudogene. The CDR3 has 16 amino acids.